These T cell receptor beta chains were read from a single sample in a study of T cells in Graves' hyperthyroidism and ophthalmopathy. Using its own MiXCR run on the multiplex PCR reads, TCRdb lists one record per CDR3 protein. The sample holds a few hundred thousand distinct CDR3 sequences, around 16% seen once. The sample consisted of blood. The receptors stem from a woman aged 18 to 35 with Graves' hyperthyroidism. The CDR3 runs from the conserved cysteine through the conserved F or W. A D gene is named only where the DNA matches it firmly. Size is stated for part of the rows, as once, few or many counts, or as a class when the clone is expanded.

CDR3nt: TGTGCCAGCAGTCAACCTCGACAGGGCTCAGGAAACACCATATATTTT; CDR3aa: CASSQPRQGSGNTIYF; abundance: few; v_gene: TRBV27; j_gene: TRBJ1-3; d_gene: TRBD1
CDR3nt: TGTGCCAGCAGCAAACTAGCGGTACCGGGCCGGGAGCAGTTCTTC; CDR3aa: CASSKLAVPGREQFF; abundance: many; v_gene: TRBV3-1; j_gene: TRBJ2-1; d_gene: TRBD2
CDR3nt: TGTGCCAGCAGGGGAGGCGACTCCTACAATGAGCAGTTCTTC; CDR3aa: CASRGGDSYNEQFF; abundance: many; v_gene: TRBV2; j_gene: TRBJ2-1; d_gene: .
CDR3nt: TGTGCCAGCACCCGCCTAGCGGGAGGATCAGATACGCAGTATTTT; CDR3aa: CASTRLAGGSDTQYF; abundance: many; v_gene: TRBV18; j_gene: TRBJ2-3; d_gene: TRBD2
CDR3nt: TGTGCCACCAGAGGCGGGCCGCGCACAGATACGCAGTATTTT; CDR3aa: CATRGGPRTDTQYF; abundance: many; v_gene: TRBV24-1; j_gene: TRBJ2-3; d_gene: .
CDR3nt: TGTGCCTGGAGTGATTGGACAGGGGGGCACTATGGCTACACCTTC; CDR3aa: CAWSDWTGGHYGYTF; abundance: many; v_gene: TRBV30; j_gene: TRBJ1-2; d_gene: TRBD1
CDR3nt: TGTGCCAGCAGCTATAAGGGGTCCGGAAACATTCAGTACTTC; CDR3aa: CASSYKGSGNIQYF; abundance: .; v_gene: TRBV6-1; j_gene: TRBJ2-4; d_gene: .
CDR3nt: TGTGCCAGCAGGAGGGACAGGGAGAACTATGGCTACACCTTC; CDR3aa: CASRRDRENYGYTF; abundance: many; v_gene: TRBV6-1; j_gene: TRBJ1-2; d_gene: TRBD1
CDR3nt: TGTGCCAGCAGTTCTCGACAGGGAACAACAGATACGCAGTATTTT; CDR3aa: CASSSRQGTTDTQYF; abundance: many; v_gene: TRBV11-3; j_gene: TRBJ2-3; d_gene: TRBD1
CDR3nt: TGTGCCAGCAGCATACAGGGTAACTATGGCTACACCTTC; CDR3aa: CASSIQGNYGYTF; abundance: .; v_gene: TRBV9; j_gene: TRBJ1-2; d_gene: .
CDR3nt: TGCGCCAGCAGCCAAGCCCCCAGGGGCGACTATGGCTACACCTTC; CDR3aa: CASSQAPRGDYGYTF; abundance: few; v_gene: TRBV4-1; j_gene: TRBJ1-2; d_gene: .
CDR3nt: TGCAGTTTAGCCCTAGGCACTGAAGCTTTCTTT; CDR3aa: CSLALGTEAFF; abundance: .; v_gene: TRBV29-1; j_gene: TRBJ1-1; d_gene: .
CDR3nt: TGTGCCAGTAGTCGCTCGCGAAGGAACCCGAACACTGAAGCTTTCTTT; CDR3aa: CASSRSRRNPNTEAFF; abundance: many; v_gene: TRBV19; j_gene: TRBJ1-1; d_gene: .
CDR3nt: TGTGCCAGCAGCTTAATGACTAGCTCCTACAATGAGCAGTTCTTC; CDR3aa: CASSLMTSSYNEQFF; abundance: many; v_gene: TRBV7-2; j_gene: TRBJ2-1; d_gene: .
CDR3nt: TGTGCCAGCAGCTTCGACGGGGGGACCAAAAACATTCAGTACTTC; CDR3aa: CASSFDGGTKNIQYF; abundance: many; v_gene: TRBV7-3; j_gene: TRBJ2-4; d_gene: TRBD2
CDR3nt: TGTGCCGCCCTTTCTCTCGGCTATGGCTACACCTTC; CDR3aa: CAALSLGYGYTF; abundance: many; v_gene: TRBV12-3/TRBV12-4; j_gene: TRBJ1-2; d_gene: .
CDR3nt: TGTGCCAGCAGCATTACCAAGGGTCTGGGGCAGTTCTTC; CDR3aa: CASSITKGLGQFF; abundance: few; v_gene: TRBV27; j_gene: TRBJ2-1; d_gene: .
CDR3nt: TGCGCCAGCAGCTTGGCGGAGACTAGCGGGGGGACCGGCACAGATACGCAGTATTTT; CDR3aa: CASSLAETSGGTGTDTQYF; abundance: .; v_gene: TRBV5-1; j_gene: TRBJ2-3; d_gene: TRBD2
CDR3nt: TGTGCCAGCAGTTACTCGATTACGGGGGACACTGAAGCTTTCTTT; CDR3aa: CASSYSITGDTEAFF; abundance: many; v_gene: TRBV6-5; j_gene: TRBJ1-1; d_gene: .
CDR3nt: TGTGCCAGCAGTGTGCAGCGGAGCACAGATACGCAGTATTTT; CDR3aa: CASSVQRSTDTQYF; abundance: many; v_gene: TRBV2; j_gene: TRBJ2-3; d_gene: .
CDR3nt: TGTGCCAGCAGCCAAATAGGGCAGGGGGCTCACACCGGGGAGCTGTTTTTT; CDR3aa: CASSQIGQGAHTGELFF; abundance: many; v_gene: TRBV3-1; j_gene: TRBJ2-2; d_gene: TRBD1
CDR3nt: TGCGCCAGCAGCTCCGGCGGGACCTACGAGCAGCACTTC; CDR3aa: CASSSGGTYEQHF; abundance: .; v_gene: TRBV5-1; j_gene: TRBJ2-7; d_gene: .
CDR3nt: TGTGCCAGCAGTCCCTCCGGGACAGGGGAATTGGAAGAGACCCAGTACTTC; CDR3aa: CASSPSGTGELEETQYF; abundance: .; v_gene: TRBV28; j_gene: TRBJ2-5; d_gene: TRBD1
CDR3nt: TGTGCCAGCAGCCTGGGCCTTGACATCATAGCCAAAAACATTCAGTACTTC; CDR3aa: CASSLGLDIIAKNIQYF; abundance: few; v_gene: TRBV7-2; j_gene: TRBJ2-4; d_gene: .
CDR3nt: TGTGCCGCCAGTGATTCGGGGGGACAGGGATTCTACAATGAGCAGTTCTTC; CDR3aa: CAASDSGGQGFYNEQFF; abundance: .; v_gene: TRBV24-1; j_gene: TRBJ2-1; d_gene: TRBD1
CDR3nt: TGCAGTGCTAGCCCGAGGAGCGGGGGGATCGCAGATACGCAGTATTTT; CDR3aa: CSASPRSGGIADTQYF; abundance: many; v_gene: TRBV20-1; j_gene: TRBJ2-3; d_gene: TRBD2
CDR3nt: TGTGCCAGTTTGACTAGCTGGGGTGGCGGGGGGGAGTACAATGAGCAGTTCTTC; CDR3aa: CASLTSWGGGGEYNEQFF; abundance: once; v_gene: TRBV6-2/TRBV6-3; j_gene: TRBJ2-1; d_gene: TRBD2
CDR3nt: TGCAGTGCTACGAGCAGGGAGGCTAATGAAAAACTGTTTTTT; CDR3aa: CSATSREANEKLFF; abundance: many; v_gene: TRBV20-1; j_gene: TRBJ1-4; d_gene: .
CDR3nt: TGTGCCAGCAGCTTAGGGACGGAGAATGAAAGACTGTTTTTT; CDR3aa: CASSLGTENERLFF; abundance: .; v_gene: TRBV7-6; j_gene: TRBJ1-4; d_gene: .
CDR3nt: TGTGCCAGCAGCTTCAGCGGGGGGATTTACAATGAGCAGTTCTTC; CDR3aa: CASSFSGGIYNEQFF; abundance: many; v_gene: TRBV7-2; j_gene: TRBJ2-1; d_gene: TRBD2
CDR3nt: TGTGCCAGCAGTTTATCGGGCAGGGTAAGTGCCACTGAAGCTTTCTTT; CDR3aa: CASSLSGRVSATEAFF; abundance: many; v_gene: TRBV27; j_gene: TRBJ1-1; d_gene: .
CDR3nt: TGTGCCAGCAGTTACGATTCTAGCGGGGTAGATACGCAGTATTTT; CDR3aa: CASSYDSSGVDTQYF; abundance: .; v_gene: TRBV6-5; j_gene: TRBJ2-3; d_gene: TRBD2
CDR3nt: TGTGCCAGTAGTATAAGGGACAGGGCTGATGGGCAGTTCTTC; CDR3aa: CASSIRDRADGQFF; abundance: .; v_gene: TRBV19; j_gene: TRBJ2-1; d_gene: TRBD1
CDR3nt: TGCGCCAGCACATCGACAGGGAGATACGAGCAGTACTTC; CDR3aa: CASTSTGRYEQYF; abundance: many; v_gene: TRBV5-1; j_gene: TRBJ2-7; d_gene: TRBD1
CDR3nt: TGTGCCTCCCGGTGGACTACCTACGAGCAGTACTTC; CDR3aa: CASRWTTYEQYF; abundance: many; v_gene: TRBV6-1; j_gene: TRBJ2-7; d_gene: .
CDR3nt: TGTGCCAGCAGTTCTCTCAGTTACTCTGGGGCCAACGTCCTGACTTTC; CDR3aa: CASSSLSYSGANVLTF; abundance: .; v_gene: TRBV6-6; j_gene: TRBJ2-6; d_gene: .
CDR3nt: TGCGCCAGCAGCTTGGACTGGAACACCGGGGAGCTGTTTTTT; CDR3aa: CASSLDWNTGELFF; abundance: .; v_gene: TRBV5-1; j_gene: TRBJ2-2; d_gene: .
CDR3nt: TGTGCCGTAGCCGCCGGCACAGATACGCAGTATTTT; CDR3aa: CAVAAGTDTQYF; abundance: .; v_gene: TRBV10-3; j_gene: TRBJ2-3; d_gene: .
CDR3nt: TGTGCCAGCGTCCTACCGAGCACAGATACGCAGTATTTT; CDR3aa: CASVLPSTDTQYF; abundance: many; v_gene: TRBV2; j_gene: TRBJ2-3; d_gene: .
CDR3nt: TGTGCCAGCAGTGAAGCCCGGGGGGAAAGTGGCTACACCTTC; CDR3aa: CASSEARGESGYTF; abundance: many; v_gene: TRBV2; j_gene: TRBJ1-2; d_gene: .
CDR3nt: TGTGCCAGCAGCGTCCAGGGGAATGGACCCTACGAGCAGTACTTC; CDR3aa: CASSVQGNGPYEQYF; abundance: few; v_gene: TRBV7-9; j_gene: TRBJ2-7; d_gene: .
CDR3nt: TGTGCCAGTACCCCATCGGGGGGACCTCAAGAGACCCAGTACTTC; CDR3aa: CASTPSGGPQETQYF; abundance: few; v_gene: TRBV19; j_gene: TRBJ2-5; d_gene: TRBD2
CDR3nt: TGTGCCAGCAGTTCCCGGGGGGCGGGTAGATCCTACGAGCAGTACTTC; CDR3aa: CASSSRGAGRSYEQYF; abundance: many; v_gene: TRBV12-3/TRBV12-4; j_gene: TRBJ2-7; d_gene: .
CDR3nt: TGTGCCAGCGGGGACGGATCGAACTACGAGCAGTACTTC; CDR3aa: CASGDGSNYEQYF; abundance: .; v_gene: TRBV2; j_gene: TRBJ2-7; d_gene: .
CDR3nt: TGTGCCAGCAGCGTTAGCGGGAGTTCGTGGGAGCAGTTCTTC; CDR3aa: CASSVSGSSWEQFF; abundance: .; v_gene: TRBV9; j_gene: TRBJ2-1; d_gene: TRBD2
CDR3nt: TGTGCCAGCAGTCTCCCGGGGACCCAGTACTTC; CDR3aa: CASSLPGTQYF; abundance: many; v_gene: TRBV6-2/TRBV6-3; j_gene: TRBJ2-5; d_gene: .
CDR3nt: TGTGCCAGCAGCCCTAGGTACACCACCACAGATACGCAGTATTTT; CDR3aa: CASSPRYTTTDTQYF; abundance: many; v_gene: TRBV7-8; j_gene: TRBJ2-3; d_gene: .
CDR3nt: TGTGCCAGCAGTCTCGCGGGTTTGATAAGTAGCCTGAGCTCCTACAATGAGCAGTTCTTC; CDR3aa: CASSLAGLISSLSSYNEQFF; abundance: many; v_gene: TRBV27; j_gene: TRBJ2-1; d_gene: .
CDR3nt: TGCAGTGCTCGGACAGGGATCATGAACACTGAAGCTTTCTTT; CDR3aa: CSARTGIMNTEAFF; abundance: many; v_gene: TRBV20-1; j_gene: TRBJ1-1; d_gene: TRBD1
CDR3nt: TGTGCCAGCAGCCCTTTCGGGACAGATTATAGCAATCAGCCCCAGCATTTT; CDR3aa: CASSPFGTDYSNQPQHF; abundance: few; v_gene: TRBV4-2; j_gene: TRBJ1-5; d_gene: TRBD1
CDR3nt: TGTGCCTGGAGTGTTGTGGGGCTAGCGCGGGCCGAGCAGTACTTC; CDR3aa: CAWSVVGLARAEQYF; abundance: .; v_gene: TRBV30; j_gene: TRBJ2-7; d_gene: .